What follows are 24 T cell receptor beta chains derived from one specimen sequenced in a study of CD8 T cell repertoires and HIV-1 epitope variants. Profiling relied on immunoSEQ multiplex PCR, and the TCRdb table lists in-frame clones only, not all of them. Of tens of thousands of clones detected, around 67% appear once; the ten largest clones hold roughly 24%. The specimen sequenced was uncultured baseline CD8+ T cells from peripheral blood mononuclear cells (PBMCs). The receptors here all came from a male donor with HIV.

This chain links TRBV7-9 with TRBJ1-6; unclear D gene. This CDR3 has 13 residues. Looked up from germline, CDR1 is SEHNR and CDR2 is FQNEAQ (reference sequence). The V and J ends lost 5 bases and 8 bases respectively, with 10 bases between them. DNA for the CDR3: TGTGCCAGCAGCGTTAGCGGGGATTCACCCCTCCACTTT. Translation: CASSVSGDSPLHF.

V and J are TRBV4-3 and TRBJ1-2; D remains unclear. Germline V gene data show CDR1 as LGHNA and CDR2 as YSLEER. This CDR3 contains 15 residues. V lost 0 bases and J lost 7, with 15 bases in between. In DNA form, the CDR3 reads TGCGCCAGCAGCCAAGATTGGCAGAGCTTATCTGGCTACACCTTC. Its translation: CASSQDWQSLSGYTF.

The CDR3 coding sequence is TGTGCCCAAGGGCGGGGGGGCAGAGATACGCAGTATTTT. Translated, it gives CAQGRGGRDTQYF. The chain combines TRBV30 with TRBJ2-3; 9 positions agree with TRBD2. The CDR3 consists of 13 residues. Germline V lookup: CDR1 GTSNPN, CDR2 SVGIG (reference sequence). The ends lost 8 bases at V and 5 bases at J; junction bases unmatched: 8.

The chain carries TRBV5-1 and TRBJ2-3; 8 nucleotides align to TRBD2. This CDR3 spans 15 amino acids. J gave up 1 base and V 4 bases, and 5 bases lay outside the gene matches. Germline V gives CDR1 SGHRS, CDR2 YFSETQ. The CDR3 spells CASSDKAGGTDTQYF. The CDR3 bases are TGCGCCAGCAGCGATAAAGCGGGAGGCACAGATACGCAGTATTTT.

The chain carries TRBV4-3 and TRBJ1-1; D ambiguous. Deletions cut 1 base from V and 0 bases from J, with 6 bases between. Germline loops: CDR1 LGHNA, CDR2 YSLEER. This CDR3 has 14 amino acids. CDR3 sequence: CASSQGTVNTEAFF. The CDR3 DNA follows: TGCGCCAGCAGCCAAGGAACGGTGAACACTGAAGCTTTCTTT.

The V gene is TRBV7-2, the J gene TRBJ1-5, with D possibly TRBD1 on 6 matching bases. CDR1 is SGHTA and CDR2 is FQGNSA in the germline V gene. V lost 1 base and J 3 bases, leaving 13 bases between the germline ends. The CDR3 consists of 16 residues. The CDR3 coding sequence is TGTGCCAGCAGCTTAGTCGGACAGACTTACAATCAGCCCCAGCATTTT. Translation: CASSLVGQTYNQPQHF.

The V call is TRBV6-5, the J call TRBJ2-5; D is tentatively TRBD1 or TRBD2 (5 bases each). The CDR3 has 14 amino acids. Germline CDR1 is MNHEY and CDR2 is SVGAGI. V was cut by 2 bases and J by 1 base, with 8 bases left in between. This chain's CDR3 is CASSYAGSQETQYF. The CDR3 DNA sequence: TGTGCCAGCAGTTACGCAGGGAGCCAAGAGACCCAGTACTTC.

CDR3 residues: CASSPSGRGEGYTF. The CDR3 DNA sequence: TGTGCCAGCAGTCCGTCAGGCAGGGGGGAAGGCTACACCTTC. This chain links TRBV27 with TRBJ1-2, with 7 bases lining up with TRBD1. Germline CDR1 reads MNHEY; CDR2 reads SMNVEV (reference sequence). Trimming at V came to 5 bases and at J to 8 bases, leaving 11 bases not matched to a gene. The CDR3 covers 14 residues.

This clone was observed many times. V usage is TRBV7-9 and J usage is TRBJ1-1; 9 bases are shared with TRBD1. CDR1 and CDR2 (germline): SEHNR, FQNEAQ (reference sequence). There are 12 residues in the CDR3. Unmatched junction bases numbered 1, after V lost 8 bases and J lost 3 bases. The CDR3 is CASRQGDTEAFF. CDR3 nucleotide sequence: TGTGCCAGCCGACAGGGGGACACTGAAGCTTTCTTT.

The chain has TRBV5-8 and TRBJ2-1; TRBD2 matches at 12 bases. The CDR3 sequence is 15 residues long. V lost 0 bases to trimming and J lost 5 bases; unmatched junction nucleotides: 0. Germline V gene data show CDR1 as SGHTS and CDR2 as YDEGEE. The CDR3 sequence: CASSLGLAGDNEQFF. The CDR3 DNA is TGTGCCAGCAGCTTGGGACTAGCGGGAGACAATGAGCAGTTCTTC. The variable domain in full, with the rest retrieved from reference TRBV5-8 and TRBJ2-1, is EAGVTQSPTHLIKTRGQQATLRCSPISGHTSVYWYQQALGLGLQFLLWYDEGEERNRGNFPPRFSGRQFPNYSSELNVNALELEDSALYLCASSLGLAGDNEQFFGPGTRLTVL.

This clone appeared a single time. The chain joins TRBV28 to TRBJ2-1; D unclear. Germline CDR1 reads MDHEN; CDR2 reads SYDVKM. V was clipped by 2 bases and J by 8 bases, with 19 bases between them. The CDR3 extends over 16 amino acids. CDR3 sequence (DNA): TGTGCCAGCAGTTTAGGGCAGTCCTTTCCCCCTGATGAGCAGTTCTTC. Encoded protein: CASSLGQSFPPDEQFF.

The gene calls are TRBV28 and TRBJ1-5; 7 bases line up with TRBD1. The V gene end was trimmed by 5 bases and the J gene end by 3 bases; junction bases not matched to a gene: 4. This CDR3 region has 14 residues. Looked up from germline, CDR1 is MDHEN and CDR2 is SYDVKM. The CDR3 protein is CASSTDRVNQPQHF. CDR3 nucleotide sequence: TGTGCCAGCAGTACAGACAGGGTCAATCAGCCCCAGCATTTT.

The count of this clone is one. The chain couples TRBV15 to TRBJ1-4; possible D gene TRBD1, 5 bases. The CDR3 is made up of 15 amino acids. V lost 5 bases to trimming and J lost 6 bases, with 16 bases between them. Germline-derived CDR1 and CDR2 are LNHNV and YYDKDF (reference sequence). DNA of the CDR3: TGTGCCACCAGCCGCTATCCGGGGACTTATGAAAAACTGTTTTTT. Encoded protein: CATSRYPGTYEKLFF.

The chain has TRBV13 and TRBJ1-2; D remains unclear. The V end lost 0 bases, the J end lost 0 bases, and 11 bases lay between the germline ends. This CDR3 has 16 residues. The germline gives CDR1 PRHDT, CDR2 FYEKMQ (reference sequence). CDR3 loop: CASSLGGRSTNYGYTF. CDR3 in DNA: TGTGCCAGCAGCTTAGGCGGCCGTTCCACTAACTATGGCTACACCTTC.

This clone was observed many times. This chain joins TRBV6-5 and TRBJ1-2, with 7 bases fitting TRBD1. CDR3 length equals 11 residues. The trim removed 6 bases at V and 7 bases at J, leaving 2 bases unmatched. From germline, CDR1 is MNHEY and CDR2 SVGAGI. CDR3 DNA sequence: TGTGCCAGCAGGACAGGGAGTGGCTACACCTTC. This translates into CASRTGSGYTF.

The V gene is TRBV13, the J gene TRBJ1-2; weak D call: TRBD1 (5 bases). V dropped 0 bases and J dropped 8 bases, with 10 bases sitting between them. Germline CDR1 PRHDT, CDR2 FYEKMQ (reference sequence). This CDR3 contains 13 residues. In DNA form, the CDR3 reads TGTGCCAGCAGCTTAGGAGGGGTACGCGGCTACACCTTC. Encoded protein: CASSLGGVRGYTF.

This sequence joins TRBV29-1 and TRBJ2-1; D is perhaps TRBD1 (5 bases). Trimming left V 7 bases short and J 2 bases short, with 12 bases between. Germline assignment: CDR1 SQVTM and CDR2 ANQGSEA. This CDR3 spans 13 amino acids. The CDR3 DNA reads as TGCAGCGCCTCGCCAGGGCCCTACAATGAGCAGTTCTTC. It translates to CSASPGPYNEQFF.

This clone was observed a few times. The chain combines TRBV27 with TRBJ1-6, with no clear D. V shed 5 bases and J shed 8 bases, with 16 bases lying between them. Germline-derived CDR1 and CDR2 are MNHEY and SMNVEV (reference sequence). The CDR3 is made up of 15 amino acids. The CDR3 region has the DNA TGTGCCAGCAGTCCGGACTCATCGGCTTATTCACCCCTCCACTTT. This sequence encodes CASSPDSSAYSPLHF.

In its sample, this clone was seen a few times. The V call is TRBV5-4, the J call TRBJ1-1, with 7 bases lining up with TRBD1. CDR1 and CDR2 (germline): SGHNT, YYREEE (reference sequence). The CDR3 totals 16 residues. The V segment lost 3 bases and the J segment 4 bases; nucleotides outside the gene matches: 12. The CDR3 DNA sequence: TGTGCCAGCAGCTCACCACCACAGGGGTTGGGCACTGAAGCTTTCTTT. It specifies CASSSPPQGLGTEAFF.

This rearrangement joins TRBV7-9 to TRBJ2-7; 9 positions agree with TRBD2. Germline values: CDR1 SEHNR, CDR2 FQNEAQ (reference sequence). This CDR3 is 14 amino acids long. The junction had 8 bases not matched to a gene; V was cut back by 8 bases and J by 3 bases. CDR3 DNA sequence: TGTGCCAGCTCGTATAGCGGGAGAAGCTACGAGCAGTACTTC. Translation gives CASSYSGRSYEQYF.

This clone has more than one count but fewer than ten. This chain uses TRBV7-2 with TRBJ2-7; TRBD1 matches 12 bases. Looked up from germline, CDR1 is SGHTA and CDR2 is FQGNSA. With 5 bases clipped from V and 2 bases from J, the junction kept 4 bases outside the gene matches. The CDR3 spans 15 residues. CDR3 in DNA: TGTGCCAGCAGCGGGACAGGGGGCAGTCCCTACGAGCAGTACTTC. This gives the protein CASSGTGGSPYEQYF.

The gene calls are TRBV5-6 and TRBJ2-7; 8 bases map to TRBD1. This CDR3 is built from 16 residues. Germline values: CDR1 SGHDT, CDR2 YYEEEE. The J segment lost 0 bases and the V segment lost 0 bases, leaving 5 bases of the junction unmatched. Written as DNA, the CDR3 is TGTGCCAGCAGCTTGGGTCAGGGGGCACCCTCCTACGAGCAGTACTTC. This gives the protein CASSLGQGAPSYEQYF.

The rearrangement uses TRBV6-4 and TRBJ1-5, with 7 positions matching TRBD1. CDR1 MRHNA and CDR2 SNTAGT come from the germline V gene. This CDR3 is 18 amino acids long. After removal of 0 bases from V and 1 base from J, the junction contained 9 bases not matched to a gene. The CDR3 loop is CASSDSHATGRSNQPQHF. The CDR3 DNA follows: TGTGCCAGCAGTGACTCCCACGCGACAGGGAGAAGCAATCAGCCCCAGCATTTT.

CDR3 nucleotides: TGCAGCGTTCTCTCAGATACGCAGTATTTT. Its protein product is CSVLSDTQYF. The chain employs TRBV29-1 and TRBJ2-3, with D hard to call. The CDR3 is 10 amino acids. CDR1 and CDR2 (germline): SQVTM, ANQGSEA. With 5 bases removed from V and 4 bases from J, the gap between germline ends came to 4 bases.